This TCR beta chain comes out of a study of T cell clusters in autoimmune cytopenias. Study-wide results and limits: Active autoimmune hepatitis patients had roughly 2.7-fold fewer exclusive TRB clusters than healthy donors.

Roughly 38,000 genome equivalents of blood DNA were amplified for TRB. This clonotype registers medium-sized (0.01 to 0.1%) by frequency. Antigen unknown. The CDR3 is made up of 16 amino acids. The germline CDR1 and CDR2 sequences are MNHEY and SMNVEV (reference sequence). TRB was amplified by touch-down multiplex PCR, primer pools A and B combined. TCRdb reprocessed the multiplex PCR reads and reports one entry per CDR3 protein, with no DNA. The sample data list roughly 6,000 distinct CDR3 sequences. These data were also filed under a second study, of T cell repertoires in aging, cancer and after chemotherapy. In that study: Compared with age-matched healthy donors, untreated hematological or solid cancer patients showed higher blood TCR clonality. Across the chemotherapy interval, each cancer cohort showed higher median generation probability, suggesting thymic rebound.

Sequencing was carried out using peripheral blood. This chain connects TRBV27 to TRBJ2-5; TCRdb reports TRBD2, a call that lacks DNA to check it against. The clonotype was recovered from a human donor in good health. The CDR3 loop is CASSSPGVAWGETQYF.